The rows below give T cell receptor beta chains drawn from one sample of a study of T-cell reconstitution after alpha-beta-depleted transplantation in children. TCRdb ran MiXCR on the PCR reads and lists one entry per CDR3 protein. The table records about 200,000 distinct CDR3 sequences, approximately 15% of them present only once. The sample consisted of PBMCs, mostly from graft donor cells, taken 360 days after TCRalphabeta/CD19-depleted stem cell transplant. The receptors come from a male patient between 2 and 15 years old who had a stem cell transplant for acute lymphoblastic leukemia, so the T cells may come from the graft donor. Each CDR3 is given with its conserved first and last residue. A D gene is named only where the DNA matches it firmly.

D gene	V gene	CDR3 protein
NA	TRBV12-3/TRBV12-4	CASRSRRQALAKNIQYF
TRBD1	TRBV5-4	CASRTGDYNEQFF
NA	TRBV5-1	CASRYQGYNEQFF
NA	TRBV7-2	CASSLSSAARTPNIQYF
NA	TRBV29-1	CSVVLFPGSKETQYF
NA	TRBV9	CASSVGDAYDEQFF
NA	TRBV7-8	CASSLEAGSPGELFF
TRBD2	TRBV11-2	CASSLETSRGSHEQFF
NA	TRBV12-3/TRBV12-4	CASSLAHNQPQHF
NA	TRBV5-4	CASSLKTAGTTPSTDTQYF
NA	TRBV6-5	CASSYSRAQETQYF
TRBD2	TRBV15	CATSRARLAGDGETQYF
TRBD2	TRBV7-2	CASRQGPTSGYTQYF
NA	TRBV19	CASGSVDRTSHTDTQYF
NA	TRBV12-3/TRBV12-4	CASTRTVLYTGELFF
TRBD1	TRBV18	CASSSGQGIAGNTIYF
TRBD2	TRBV12-3/TRBV12-4	CASSPGLAGGSYEQYF
NA	TRBV24-1	CATSDPSGAVNEQFF
NA	TRBV7-2	CASKGTAVANEKLFF
TRBD2	TRBV5-1	CASSTRTSRYNEQFF
NA	TRBV11-2	CASSLTGTGELFF
NA	TRBV2	CASSGFMNTEAFF
NA	TRBV5-5	CASSLMRVTGSGGNTIYF
NA	TRBV27	CASSFRGAQYF
NA	TRBV5-1	CASSLDGHPSNQPQHF
NA	TRBV5-1	CASSLAPNTGELFF
TRBD1	TRBV9	CASPWTGVWTQYF
NA	TRBV3-1	CASTTPGSHPGELFF
NA	TRBV5-1	CASSLSLGTEYYGYTF
NA	TRBV15	CATSRPGRENTEAFF
NA	TRBV29-1	CSARREPGHSNF
TRBD1	TRBV6-5	CASSTTQGVPNYGYTF
NA	TRBV12-3/TRBV12-4	CASSLTRAYEQYF
TRBD1	TRBV7-9	CASSPGQGFSEQYF
NA	TRBV5-1	CASSLSWGREGTQYF
NA	TRBV6-1	CASKVPGAMNTEAFF
NA	TRBV3-1	CASSAKGPDTQYF
NA	TRBV7-8	CASSPPAVWLTDTQYF
NA	TRBV12-3/TRBV12-4	CASSLFMLPGTQTYNEQFF
NA	TRBV5-1	CASSLRDSGNTIYF
NA	TRBV5-1	CASSLEGRETQYF
NA	TRBV5-8	CASSLAQITDTQYF
NA	TRBV9	CASSVDLRVETQYF
NA	TRBV12-3/TRBV12-4	CASSRQVNTEAFF
NA	TRBV7-2	CASSMGRGRMNTEAFF
TRBD1	TRBV12-3/TRBV12-4	CASSPTGLGLGTDTQYF
NA	TRBV28	CASREQTGLQQTQYF
NA	TRBV12-3/TRBV12-4	CASSSRRGPSQPQHF
NA	TRBV12-3/TRBV12-4	CASSFGAGPTNEKLFF
NA	TRBV7-8	CASSSPGQSNQPQHF